Described below is a single TCR beta chain sequence and its context. The antigen is undetermined. The data were obtained in a study of response to subunit inactivated influenza vaccine. Study observations and caveats: The study's authors posited that every seasonal influenza vaccination enlists few new T cells.

The V gene's germline CDR1 is SGHRS and CDR2 YFSETQ. J lost 4 bases, V lost 0 bases, and 4 bases had no gene match. CDR3 length: 16 amino acids. TCRdb recomputed calls from the RT-PCR reads with MiXCR, one row per CDR3 protein. Found here are 550,000 to 800,000 distinct CDR3 sequences, less than 20% of them singletons; the top ten hold around 10%. This material consisted of PBMCs from blood, taken 12 days after vaccination. This TCR came from a man in his fifties or sixties who received an inactivated influenza vaccine. J is TRBJ2-3 and V is TRBV5-1, with 11 bases aligning to TRBD2. The CDR3 DNA sequence: TGCGCCAGCAGCTTGGTAACTAGCGGGGGAGCAGATACGCAGTATTTT. It codes for CASSLVTSGGADTQYF.